The subject of this entry is one T cell receptor (beta chain). Its antigen is still unknown. These data come from a study of monozygotic twins with cystic fibrosis. The CDR3 sequence is 12 residues long. The V segment lost 8 bases and the J segment 2 bases; nucleotides outside the gene matches: 3. Germline V gives CDR1 KGHSH, CDR2 LQKENI. Measured with immunoSEQ multiplex PCR; TCRdb has only the in-frame clones, and not every one. The table records 13,000 to 15,000 clones, 80% to 90% of them present only once. Study-level results: Monozygotic CF twin pairs shared significantly more nucleotide-identical clonotypes than unrelated CF individuals did.

The genes are TRBV18 and TRBJ2-7; 7 bases match TRBD1. Sequencing was performed on blood. The sequence came from a boy between 10 and 17 years old with cystic fibrosis. The CDR3 coding sequence is TGTGCCAGCGGGGACAGCACCTACGAGCAGTACTTC. It translates to CASGDSTYEQYF.